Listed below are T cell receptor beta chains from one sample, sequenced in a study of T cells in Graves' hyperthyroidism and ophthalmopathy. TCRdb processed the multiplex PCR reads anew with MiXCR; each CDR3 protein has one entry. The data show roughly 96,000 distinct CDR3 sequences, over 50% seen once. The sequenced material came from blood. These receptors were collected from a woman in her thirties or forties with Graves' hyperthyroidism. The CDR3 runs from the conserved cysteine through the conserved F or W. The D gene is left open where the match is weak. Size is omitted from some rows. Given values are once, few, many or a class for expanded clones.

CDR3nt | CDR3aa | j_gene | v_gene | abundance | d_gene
TGTGCCTTTGGCCGTTCCTCCTACGAGCAGTACTTC | CAFGRSSYEQYF | TRBJ2-7 | TRBV10-3 | few | .
TGTGCCACCAGCAGCCTCTGGGCAGGGGGACCGGACACCGGGGAGCTGTTTTTT | CATSSLWAGGPDTGELFF | TRBJ2-2 | TRBV15 | . | TRBD1
TGTGCCAGCAGCTTAGGACGGGGGCGCGGGGAGCTGTTTTTT | CASSLGRGRGELFF | TRBJ2-2 | TRBV13 | . | .
TGTGCCAGCAGCTTGGGGGGGACAGGGTACGCTGAGCAGTACTTC | CASSLGGTGYAEQYF | TRBJ2-7 | TRBV5-4 | few | TRBD1
TGTGCCAGTAGCAGTTGGGCTCTCACTGAAGCTTTCTTT | CASSSWALTEAFF | TRBJ1-1 | TRBV7-9 | many | .
TGTGCCAGCGGAAGGCAGCGGGAGGTGGGAGAGACCCAGTACTTC | CASGRQREVGETQYF | TRBJ2-5 | TRBV7-2 | many | TRBD2
TGCGCCAGCAGCTTGCGGGCAGGGGGTTACGAGCAGTACTTC | CASSLRAGGYEQYF | TRBJ2-7 | TRBV5-1 | many | TRBD1
TGCAGCGTTGAAGTCTCTGGGGTCAGGGTCGGTGGCTACACCTTC | CSVEVSGVRVGGYTF | TRBJ1-2 | TRBV29-1 | . | .
TGTGCCAGCAGCTTTGGACTAGCGGCCGAGCAGTACTTC | CASSFGLAAEQYF | TRBJ2-7 | TRBV7-2 | . | TRBD2
TGTGCCACCAGCAGTGAAGAGGGACAGGGGACACCCCTCCACTTT | CATSSEEGQGTPLHF | TRBJ1-6 | TRBV15 | . | TRBD1
TGCAGCGTAGGGGCTAGCGGGCGTTACTACGAGCAGTACTTC | CSVGASGRYYEQYF | TRBJ2-7 | TRBV29-1 | . | TRBD2
TGTGCCAGCAGCCCCCGGGACACCTCCTATGGCTACACCTTC | CASSPRDTSYGYTF | TRBJ1-2 | TRBV7-9 | . | .
TGTGCCATCAGTGAGATAGCGGGAGGAACAGATACGCAGTATTTT | CAISEIAGGTDTQYF | TRBJ2-3 | TRBV10-3 | many | TRBD2
TGCAGTGCTAGTCAGGGAGCCACCTACGAGCAGTACTTC | CSASQGATYEQYF | TRBJ2-7 | TRBV20-1 | . | .
TGTGCCAGCAGTATCAGCGGGAGTAACGCCGGGGAGCTGTTTTTT | CASSISGSNAGELFF | TRBJ2-2 | TRBV7-9 | . | TRBD2
TGCAGTGTTAGGCCTGCGACTAATGAAAAACTGTTTTTT | CSVRPATNEKLFF | TRBJ1-4 | TRBV20-1 | . | .
TGCGCCAGCAGCCAAGGGACCCACCCGGGGCAGAGTGGCTACACCTTC | CASSQGTHPGQSGYTF | TRBJ1-2 | TRBV7-1 | once | .
TGTGCCAGCAGTTTAGCGGGGGGCTACACCTTC | CASSLAGGYTF | TRBJ1-2 | TRBV12-3/TRBV12-4 | . | .
TGTGCCAGCAGCTTGGGACAGGGTGAGAGGTCCCAGTACTTC | CASSLGQGERSQYF | TRBJ2-5 | TRBV11-1 | . | TRBD1
TGTGCCAGCAGTTTTGGGGTCCGCGGAAACACCATATATTTT | CASSFGVRGNTIYF | TRBJ1-3 | TRBV12-3/TRBV12-4 | many | .